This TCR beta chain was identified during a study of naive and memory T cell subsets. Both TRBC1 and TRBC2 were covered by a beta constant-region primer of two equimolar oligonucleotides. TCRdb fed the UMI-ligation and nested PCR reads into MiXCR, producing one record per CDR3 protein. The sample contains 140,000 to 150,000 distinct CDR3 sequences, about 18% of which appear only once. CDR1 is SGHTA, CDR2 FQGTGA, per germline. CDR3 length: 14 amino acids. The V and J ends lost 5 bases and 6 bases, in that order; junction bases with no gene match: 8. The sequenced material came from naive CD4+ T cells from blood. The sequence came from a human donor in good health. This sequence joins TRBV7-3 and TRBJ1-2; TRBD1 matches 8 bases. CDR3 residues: CASSPRDRMDGYTF. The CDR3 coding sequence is TGTGCCAGCAGCCCGAGGGACAGGATGGATGGCTACACCTTC.